The sequence of this T cell receptor (beta chain) was determined in a study of blood T cell repertoires in COVID-19. The CDR3 sequence is 13 residues long. Trimming took 5 bases from V and 10 from J, leaving 17 bases between them. Germline CDR1 and CDR2: SEHNR and FQNEAQ (reference sequence). In the source study's methods: Amplification from reference gene primers served as the basis for estimated nucleated cell counts. The assay was immunoSEQ multiplex PCR, and TCRdb's table has in-frame clones only and misses some. Clone size and the V and J calls come from that table; the DNA yielded D and trimming. The table records some 130,000 clones, roughly three quarters of them present only once.

The sample taken for sequencing was peripheral blood. The rearrangement uses TRBV7-9 and TRBJ1-2; D unclear. The receptor was derived from a woman between 65 and 79 years old with acute or convalescent COVID-19. The CDR3 DNA is TGTGCCAGCAGCCTAAATTTAGAGGGTGACTACACCTTC. It encodes CASSLNLEGDYTF. Filled out from reference TRBV7-9 and TRBJ1-2, the complete variable domain reads DTGVSQNPRHKITKRGQNVTFRCDPISEHNRLYWYRQTLGQGPEFLTYFQNEAQLEKSRLLSDRFSAERPKGSFSTLEIQRTEQGDSAMYLCASSLNLEGDYTFGSGTRLTVV.